Listed here are 17 T cell receptor beta chains from one sample, sequenced in a study of CD8+ T cells in alopecia areata. Treatment described: oral pan-JAK inhibitor, 5-10 mg twice daily. TCR sequencing used cDNA made by reverse transcription of extracted RNA. Clones were read by immunoSEQ multiplex PCR, and TCRdb kept only the in-frame ones, dropping some. The sample has about 280,000 clones; roughly 50% are singletons. Sample: CD4+ T cells sorted from blood, taken at week 24, from a patient treated with tofacitinib. The receptors were sampled from a human donor with alopecia areata.

This chain joins TRBV7-9 and TRBJ2-5; no definite D call. This CDR3 has 11 amino acids. V lost 7 bases, J lost 4 bases, and 7 bases lay in between. The germline V gene has CDR1 SEHNR and CDR2 FQNEAQ (reference sequence). The CDR3 nucleotides are TGTGCCAGCACCACCGGAGAGACCCAGTACTTC. It specifies CASTTGETQYF.

This chain uses TRBV11-2 with TRBJ2-7, with 7 bases matching TRBD1. The CDR3 spans 13 residues. The germline gives CDR1 SGHAT, CDR2 FQNNGV. Trimming cost V 2 bases and J 9 bases; bases outside gene matches: 7. The CDR3, as DNA: TGTGCCAGCAGCTTACCCCCCGACAGGGCGCAGTACTTC. Its protein product is CASSLPPDRAQYF.

The count of this clone is one. The chain couples TRBV30 to TRBJ1-4; weak D call: TRBD1 (6 bases). CDR1 GTSNPN and CDR2 SVGIG come from the germline V gene (reference sequence). The V end was cut by 3 bases, the J end by 4 bases, with 18 bases between. CDR3 size: 16 residues. The CDR3 coding sequence is TGTGCCTGGAGCTCGAGCAGGACAGCGAGTAATGAAAAACTGTTTTTT. Protein sequence: CAWSSSRTASNEKLFF.

This chain connects TRBV7-8 to TRBJ2-7, with a possible D match to TRBD2 (5 bases). V gave up 1 base and J gave up 7 bases, with 17 bases separating them. Germline assignment: CDR1 SGHVS and CDR2 FQNEAQ. The CDR3 consists of 15 residues. The CDR3 loop is CASSLGGGPRLEQYF. CDR3 DNA sequence: TGTGCCAGCAGCTTAGGAGGCGGGCCGCGCCTGGAGCAGTACTTC. The whole variable domain, filled in from reference TRBV7-8 and TRBJ2-7, reads GAGVSQSPRYKVAKRGQDVALRCDPISGHVSLFWYQQALGQGPEFLTYFQNEAQLDKSGLPSDRFFAERPEGSVSTLKIQRTQQEDSAVYLCASSLGGGPRLEQYFGPGTRLTVT.

The J gene is TRBJ2-2, the V gene TRBV4-1; TRBD1 matches at 7 bases. The CDR3 runs 14 residues. V lost 5 bases to trimming and J lost 7 bases; unmatched junction nucleotides: 7. CDR1 and CDR2 (germline): MGHRA, YSYEKL. The CDR3 DNA is TGCGCCAGCAGCAGATCGGGACAGAACGGGGAGCTGTTTTTT. It yields the protein CASSRSGQNGELFF.

The chain has TRBV27 and TRBJ1-2, with 7 bases matching TRBD1. Per germline, CDR1 MNHEY and CDR2 SMNVEV (reference sequence). With 2 bases clipped from V and 7 bases from J, the junction kept 4 bases outside the gene matches. The CDR3 extends over 13 amino acids. The DNA of the CDR3 is TGTGCCAGCAGTTTAACAGGGGTTGGTGGCTACACCTTC. It specifies CASSLTGVGGYTF.

The chain employs TRBV5-1 and TRBJ2-6; possibly TRBD1 for D (6 bases). V was cut by 4 bases and J by 2 bases, with 13 bases left in between. Per germline, CDR1 SGHRS and CDR2 YFSETQ. This CDR3 is built from 16 residues. CDR3 nucleotides: TGCGCCAGCAGCGCGGACAGTATCCCTGGGGCCAACGTCCTGACTTTC. Translated: CASSADSIPGANVLTF.

This clone was seen a few times. The chain is built from TRBV29-1 and TRBJ2-3; TRBD1 agrees at 8 bases. The CDR3 totals 14 residues. The germline gives CDR1 SQVTM, CDR2 ANQGSEA. V lost 4 bases, J lost 7 bases, and 10 bases stayed unmatched. In DNA form, the CDR3 reads TGCAGCGTTGGAGGGCGGACAGGGACAAATACGCAGTATTTT. It yields the protein CSVGGRTGTNTQYF.

In this sample, this clone turned up a few times. The chain joins TRBV4-1 to TRBJ1-1, with D possibly TRBD1 on 6 matching bases. Trimming left V 1 base short and J 0 bases short, with 12 bases between. This CDR3 has 16 residues. Germline V gene lookup returns CDR1 MGHRA and CDR2 YSYEKL. The CDR3 is CASSQVQGRMNTEAFF. The CDR3 nucleotides read TGCGCCAGCAGCCAAGTACAGGGACGGATGAACACTGAAGCTTTCTTT.

This clone was recorded a few times. This chain uses TRBV4-1 with TRBJ2-2, with a weak D call TRBD2 (5 bases). Per germline, CDR1 MGHRA and CDR2 YSYEKL. The CDR3 sequence is 15 residues long. The V gene lost 4 bases and the J gene lost 1 base, with 10 bases spanning the gap. The CDR3 spells CASSPRRGNTGELFF. CDR3 nucleotide sequence: TGCGCCAGCAGCCCCCGCCGGGGGAACACCGGGGAGCTGTTTTTT.

The chain combines TRBV29-1 with TRBJ1-2; D remains ambiguous. The germline V gene encodes CDR1 SQVTM and CDR2 ANQGSEA. The CDR3 covers 14 residues. Trimming pared 4 bases from V and 0 bases from J, leaving 12 bases between. The CDR3, as DNA: TGCAGCGTTGGGTCCCAGGCGGCTAACTATGGCTACACCTTC. It encodes CSVGSQAANYGYTF. The full variable domain, rest sourced from reference TRBV29-1 and TRBJ1-2, is SAVISQKPSRDICQRGTSLTIQCQVDSQVTMMFWYRQQPGQSLTLIATANQGSEATYESGFVIDKFPISRPNLTFSTLTVSNMSPEDSSIYLCSVGSQAANYGYTFGSGTRLTVV.

The rearrangement uses TRBV5-4 and TRBJ1-1; no clear D gene. CDR3 length equals 12 residues. V lost 3 bases and J 5 bases, leaving 8 bases between the germline ends. The germline CDR1 and CDR2 sequences are SGHNT and YYREEE (reference sequence). CDR3 amino acids: CASSWGGTEAFF. In DNA, the CDR3 is TGTGCCAGCAGCTGGGGTGGGACTGAAGCTTTCTTT.

V gene TRBV7-9 combines with J gene TRBJ2-4; D not resolved. CDR1 is SEHNR and CDR2 is FQNEAQ in the germline V gene (reference sequence). Deletions cut 4 bases from V and 0 bases from J, with 10 bases between. The CDR3 covers 15 residues. CDR3 DNA sequence: TGTGCCAGCAGCTCCGTTTGGGAAGCCAAAAACATTCAGTACTTC. It translates to CASSSVWEAKNIQYF.

The chain uses TRBV30 and TRBJ1-1, with a weak D call TRBD1 (5 bases). Per germline, CDR1 GTSNPN and CDR2 SVGIG (reference sequence). Trimming took off 1 base at V and 5 bases at J, with 11 bases between the two ends. CDR3 length equals 13 residues. Here the CDR3 DNA reads TGTGCCTGGAGTGCAATGAGGGGAACTGAAGCTTTCTTT. This encodes CAWSAMRGTEAFF.

The chain joins TRBV27 to TRBJ2-5; D gene ambiguous. Germline CDR1 reads MNHEY; CDR2 reads SMNVEV (reference sequence). V was cut by 2 bases and J by 5 bases, with 12 bases left in between. The CDR3 runs to 14 residues. The CDR3 sequence: CASSLSPPYETQYF. In DNA form, the CDR3 reads TGTGCCAGCAGTTTAAGCCCACCGTATGAGACCCAGTACTTC.

J is TRBJ2-5 and V is TRBV6-5; D unclear. The CDR3 extends over 11 amino acids. Germline lookup yields CDR1 MNHEY and CDR2 SVGAGI. Trimming removed 2 bases at V and 4 bases at J, with 2 bases between. CDR3 protein: CASSYIETQYF. CDR3 sequence (DNA): TGTGCCAGCAGTTACATAGAGACCCAGTACTTC.

This clone was seen more than once but under ten times. This likely traces to a read error, being one base from a far larger clone. V and J are TRBV7-2 and TRBJ1-5, with D possibly TRBD1 on 6 matching bases. Germline-derived CDR1 and CDR2 are SGHTA and FQGNSA. The CDR3 totals 13 residues. V lost 8 bases to trimming and J lost 5 bases, with 13 bases between them. The CDR3 here is CASSKGGDQPQHF. CDR3 in DNA: TGTGCCAGCTCGAAGGGGGGGGATCAGCCCCAGCATTTT.